One and the same sample provided the 14 T cell receptor beta chains below, sequenced in a study of a mutant IDH1 vaccine in newly diagnosed glioma. Here immunoSEQ multiplex PCR was the method, and the copy in TCRdb shows in-frame clones only, minus some. There are 84,000 or so clones in the sample; around four fifths occur only once, and roughly 5.6% lies in the top ten. These TCRs are of unknown antigen specificity. Described time point: week 47, end of study. Vaccination used 300 ug of mutant IDH1 20-mer peptide per dose, with topical imiquimod. The material was PBMCs, obtained from a glioma patient whose treatment included an IDH1 peptide vaccine. The receptor set was obtained from a man aged 35-49 years with glioma.

The V gene is TRBV16, the J gene TRBJ1-5, with TRBD1 matching 9 bases. The length of the CDR3 is 15 residues. The germline CDR1 and CDR2 sequences are KGHSY and FQNENV. The V and J ends lost 0 bases and 5 bases, in that order; junction bases with no gene match: 2. CDR3 coding DNA: TGTGCCAGCAGCCAATCGGGGACAGGGTATCAGCCCCAGCATTTT. This translates into CASSQSGTGYQPQHF.

The rearrangement joins TRBV19 to TRBJ1-4; weak D call: TRBD1 (5 bases). V lost 3 bases and J 5 bases, leaving 10 bases between the germline ends. Germline V gives CDR1 LNHDA, CDR2 SQIVND (reference sequence). The CDR3 loop spans 14 amino acids. CDR3 sequence reads: CASSIVEGNEKLFF. The CDR3 nucleotides are TGTGCCAGTAGTATCGTGGAGGGGAATGAAAAACTGTTTTTT.

The V and J genes are TRBV5-5 and TRBJ2-6; TRBD1 matches 7 bases. Germline assignment: CDR1 SGHKS and CDR2 YYEKEE (reference sequence). The junction had 11 bases not matched to a gene; V was cut back by 5 bases and J by 0 bases. This CDR3 is 18 amino acids long. This CDR3 is CASSSRRTGDSGANVLTF. The CDR3 coding sequence is TGTGCCAGCAGTTCGCGCAGGACAGGAGACTCTGGGGCCAACGTCCTGACTTTC.

The rearrangement uses TRBV5-6 and TRBJ1-4, with D perhaps matching TRBD1 (6 bases). V dropped 1 base and J dropped 12 bases, with 10 bases sitting between them. The V gene's germline CDR1 is SGHDT and CDR2 YYEEEE. This CDR3 spans 12 amino acids. This CDR3 reads CASSLSRGQLFF. The CDR3 bases are TGTGCCAGCAGCTTGAGCCGGGGGCAACTGTTTTTT.

CDR3 nucleotides: TGTGCCAGCAGACGACTAGCCCAAGAGACCCAGTACTTC. It encodes CASRRLAQETQYF. The gene calls are TRBV5-5 and TRBJ2-5; the match to TRBD2 covers 7 bases. Looked up from germline, CDR1 is SGHKS and CDR2 is YYEKEE (reference sequence). The trim removed 5 bases at V and 1 base at J, leaving 2 bases unmatched. This CDR3 is 13 amino acids long.

The rearrangement uses TRBV4-3 and TRBJ2-2; the D gene is possibly TRBD1 (6 bases). With 4 bases removed from V and 5 bases from J, the gap between germline ends came to 14 bases. The CDR3 is 15 amino acids. The germline gives CDR1 LGHNA, CDR2 YSLEER. CDR3 bases: TGCGCCAGCAGCCTGGACAGAAGCTTTACCGGGGAGCTGTTTTTT. Residues: CASSLDRSFTGELFF.

The chain employs TRBV9 and TRBJ2-7; D remains unclear. The CDR3 length is 11 residues. The V gene lost 2 bases and the J gene lost 3 bases, with 3 bases spanning the gap. Germline CDR1 is SGDLS and CDR2 is YYNGEE. CDR3 residues: CASSVNYEQYF. The CDR3, as DNA: TGTGCCAGCAGCGTTAACTACGAGCAGTACTTC.

The V call is TRBV18, the J call TRBJ2-7; D gene uncertain. The V gene's germline CDR1 is KGHSH and CDR2 LQKENI. The CDR3 sequence is 14 residues long. Trimming left V 5 bases short and J 0 bases short, with 11 bases between. The CDR3 spells CASSSNRDSYEQYF. The CDR3 nucleotides are TGTGCCAGCTCAAGTAACAGAGACTCCTACGAGCAGTACTTC.

This chain uses TRBV15 with TRBJ2-1; D perhaps matches TRBD2 (5 bases). Germline assignment: CDR1 LNHNV and CDR2 YYDKDF (reference sequence). V was trimmed by 0 bases and J by 10 bases, leaving 10 bases between them. The CDR3 is 13 residues long. The CDR3 DNA follows: TGTGCCACCAGCAGAGATCAGCAGCGGGAGCAGTTCTTC. As protein: CATSRDQQREQFF.

The J gene is TRBJ2-5, the V gene TRBV10-3; 7 bases match TRBD2. With the DNA end fitting TRBJ2-7 better, the J assignment may be wrong. The CDR3 runs 14 residues. Germline CDR1 reads ENHRY; CDR2 reads SYGVKD. The CDR3 is CAISGRGGPYEQYF. CDR3 DNA: TGTGCCATCAGTGGGCGCGGGGGTCCCTACGAGCAGTACTTC.

This rearrangement joins TRBV11-2 to TRBJ2-2; no firm D call. The V gene's germline CDR1 is SGHAT and CDR2 FQNNGV. The CDR3 is made up of 15 amino acids. V lost 5 bases and J 0 bases, leaving 10 bases between the germline ends. CDR3 in DNA: TGTGCCAGCAGCCCCCGTAAGGCGAACACCGGGGAGCTGTTTTTT. It translates to CASSPRKANTGELFF.

The chain joins TRBV5-1 to TRBJ1-3; TRBD1 might be the D (6 bases). Germline lookup yields CDR1 SGHRS and CDR2 YFSETQ. V lost 1 base, J lost 7 bases, and 18 bases lay in between. The CDR3 runs to 16 residues. CDR3 residues: CASSLMNGAGENTIYF. In DNA form, the CDR3 reads TGCGCCAGCAGCTTGATGAATGGGGCAGGGGAGAACACCATATATTTT.

DNA of the CDR3: TGTGCCAGTAGTACCGGGACAGCTGGACTCCTAGCCAAAAACATTCAGTACTTC. This encodes CASSTGTAGLLAKNIQYF. The chain joins TRBV19 to TRBJ2-4; 7 nucleotides agree with TRBD1. There are 18 residues in the CDR3. V shed 4 bases and J 0 bases; nucleotides not matched to a gene: 12. From germline, CDR1 is LNHDA and CDR2 SQIVND (reference sequence). Combining the CDR3 with reference TRBV19 and TRBJ2-4 gives the whole variable domain DGGITQSPKYLFRKEGQNVTLSCEQNLNHDAMYWYRQDPGQGLRLIYYSQIVNDFQKGDIAEGYSVSREKKESFPLTVTSAQKNPTAFYLCASSTGTAGLLAKNIQYFGAGTRLSVL.

The CDR3 loop is CASSIDGRGDYEQYF. The CDR3 DNA follows: TGTGCCAGTAGTATAGATGGGAGAGGGGACTACGAGCAGTACTTC. V usage is TRBV19 and J usage is TRBJ2-7; D tentatively reads TRBD1 or TRBD2 (5 bases each). The germline V gene has CDR1 LNHDA and CDR2 SQIVND (reference sequence). With 0 bases removed from V and 3 bases from J, the gap between germline ends came to 12 bases. CDR3 size: 15 residues.